This passage covers 2 T cell receptor beta chains from one sample sequenced in a study of tissue T cells after allogeneic stem cell transplantation. Generated by immunoSEQ multiplex PCR, the TCRdb table keeps only in-frame clones and is missing some. The repertoire holds 4,500 to 5,500 clones, with about 41% as singletons. Stated time point: mouse harvest day 14 after allogeneic transplant. Tail vein injection delivered 10^7 T-cell-depleted bone marrow cells and 10^6 splenic CD5+ T cells. Sequenced sample: gut tissue. The receptors were gathered from a female BALB/c mouse given C57BL/6 T cells with graft-versus-host disease after an allogeneic hematopoietic cell transplant.

To note about this clone: Mouse gene names and germline throughout. With the read ending 1 residue before the CDR3 end, the germline J gene is used to fill in that end. The chain is built from TRBV13-3 and TRBJ2-5; weak D call: TRBD2 (6 bases). This CDR3 contains 13 residues. Germline CDR1 is NNHDY and CDR2 is SYVADS. V was shortened by 4 bases and J by 11 bases, with 17 bases between the two germline ends. The CDR3 protein is CASSQGLSYDQYF. Partial CDR3 DNA: TGTGCCAGCAGTCAGGGACTCTCCTATGACCAGTAC.

This clone is classed as large. Gene and germline names: mouse. With the read ending 1 residue before the CDR3 end, the germline J gene is used to fill in that end. The chain uses TRBV29 and TRBJ2-7; tentatively, D is TRBD1 or TRBD2 (6 bases each). The ends were cut back, 5 bases at V and 4 bases at J, with 9 bases in the middle. CDR3 length: 12 residues. Per the germline V gene, CDR1 is MSHET and CDR2 is SYDVDS. The CDR3 is CASSGGQYEQYF. The sequenced part of the CDR3 DNA is TGTGCTAGCAGTGGGGGCCAATATGAACAGTAC.